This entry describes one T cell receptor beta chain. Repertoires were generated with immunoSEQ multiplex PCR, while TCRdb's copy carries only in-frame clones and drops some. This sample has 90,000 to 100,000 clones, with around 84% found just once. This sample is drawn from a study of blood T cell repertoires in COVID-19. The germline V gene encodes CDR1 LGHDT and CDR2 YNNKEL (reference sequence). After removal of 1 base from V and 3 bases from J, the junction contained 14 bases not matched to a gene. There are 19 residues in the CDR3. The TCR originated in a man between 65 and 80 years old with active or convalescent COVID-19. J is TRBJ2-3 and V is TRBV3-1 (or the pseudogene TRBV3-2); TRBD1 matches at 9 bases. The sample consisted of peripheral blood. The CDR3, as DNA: TGTGCCAGCAGCCAAGCTTCTGGGACAGGGCTATTTAGGACAGATACGCAGTATTTT. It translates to CASSQASGTGLFRTDTQYF.